This T cell receptor beta chain was identified in a study of shared clonotypes between healthy human individuals. Profiled with immunoSEQ multiplex PCR; TCRdb holds only in-frame clones, not every one. The sample lists about 1 million clones; around 76% were seen once. The CDR3 covers 16 residues. Unmatched junction bases numbered 14, after V lost 4 bases and J lost 7 bases. The germline V gene has CDR1 SGDLS and CDR2 YYNGEE. Sequencing input: memory CD4+ T cells sorted from blood. The subset is: CD45RA-negative fraction. The chain has TRBV9 and TRBJ2-5, with 9 positions matching TRBD2. The sequence came from a man aged 18 to 30 in good health. The CDR3 DNA follows: TGTGCCAGCAGCCCCGGGCTAGCGGGACCCGCGGGGACCCAGTACTTC. This translates into CASSPGLAGPAGTQYF.